This entry features one T cell receptor beta chain sequence. The V end was cut by 3 bases, the J end by 0 bases, with 9 bases between. The CDR3 length is 15 residues. Germline V gives CDR1 DFQATT, CDR2 SNEGSKA (reference sequence). This sample is part of a study of control samples from healthy donors and cancer patients. Data came from immunoSEQ multiplex PCR; TCRdb stores just in-frame clones and leaves some out. This sample carries 100,000 to 150,000 clones, approximately 89% of them seen once, and the ten largest clones take 2.9%. Input material: blood. The V gene is TRBV20-1, the J gene TRBJ1-6; no reliable D call. This TCR was recovered from a man between 60 and 75 years old in good health. The CDR3 coding sequence is TGCAGTGCTAGTCTAGGAAGCTCCTATAATTCACCCCTCCACTTT. Its translation is CSASLGSSYNSPLHF.